The 29 T cell receptor beta chains below come from one sample, sequenced in a study of T cells in Graves' hyperthyroidism and ophthalmopathy. It was RNA transcripts that yielded the amplified TCR beta CDR3 regions. First-round RT-PCR with HTBI primers amplified the TCR CDR3 region. Each CDR3 protein gets one entry after TCRdb re-called the multiplex PCR reads with MiXCR. Among 200,000 to 300,000 distinct CDR3 sequences listed, approximately 16% were seen once. Sequences were obtained from blood. The receptors stem from a woman between 18 and 29 years old with Graves' ophthalmopathy.

This clonotype was picked up many times. This rearrangement joins TRBV30 to TRBJ1-1, with D tentatively TRBD1 (5 bases). The V end lost 2 bases, the J end lost 1 base, and 8 bases lay between the germline ends. In germline, CDR1 is GTSNPN, CDR2 SVGIG (reference sequence). The CDR3 has 13 amino acids. The CDR3 spells CAWSMTENTEAFF. In DNA form, the CDR3 reads TGTGCCTGGAGTATGACAGAGAACACTGAAGCTTTCTTT. Together with reference TRBV30 and TRBJ1-1, the CDR3 gives the full variable domain: SQTIHQWPATLVQPVGSPLSLECTVEGTSNPNLYWYRQAAGRGLQLLFYSVGIGQISSEVPQNLSASRPQDRQFILSSKKLLLSDSGFYLCAWSMTENTEAFFGQGTRLTVV.

This clonotype has at least ten counts. The CDR3 sequence is CASSLIAPGNQPQHF. The DNA for the CDR3 is TGTGCCAGCAGTTTGATTGCTCCGGGCAATCAGCCCCAGCATTTT. V usage is TRBV6-2 or TRBV6-3 and J usage is TRBJ1-5; the D is unclear. Per the germline V gene, CDR1 is MNHEY and CDR2 is SVGEGT. This CDR3 is 15 amino acids long. Trimming removed 4 bases at V and 2 bases at J, with 12 bases between.

This clonotype has at least ten counts. The chain joins TRBV7-6 to TRBJ2-3, with TRBD2 as a possible D gene (7 bases). Per the germline V gene, CDR1 is SGHVS and CDR2 is FNYEAQ. V lost 3 bases and J lost 2, with 12 bases in between. This CDR3 is built from 15 residues. CDR3: CASSFGGGHTDTQYF. The CDR3 nucleotides read TGTGCCAGCAGCTTTGGCGGGGGCCACACAGATACGCAGTATTTT.

This clonotype was counted ten times or more. The CDR3 DNA reads TGTGCCAGCTCACAGACCAGGGAAGTGAACACTGAAGCTTTCTTT. It translates to CASSQTREVNTEAFF. The chain is built from TRBV18 and TRBJ1-1; a weak D match, TRBD1 (5 bases). The germline V and J ends were trimmed by 4 bases and 0 bases, with 12 bases remaining between them. The germline gives CDR1 KGHSH, CDR2 LQKENI. The CDR3 runs 15 residues.

This clonotype was observed many times. The CDR3 region is CASTSGRDRTYEQYF. DNA of the CDR3: TGTGCCAGCACCTCTGGCAGGGACAGGACCTACGAGCAGTACTTC. The chain carries TRBV5-6 and TRBJ2-7; 8 nucleotides match TRBD1. The CDR3 spans 15 residues. Germline-derived CDR1 and CDR2 are SGHDT and YYEEEE. Trimming took 6 bases from V and 2 from J; bases not matched to a gene: 10.

The rearrangement uses TRBV5-1 and TRBJ2-7; 9 positions match TRBD1. The germline V gene has CDR1 SGHRS and CDR2 YFSETQ. The CDR3 loop spans 12 amino acids. Germline trimming cut 4 bases from V and 6 bases from J; bases unmatched to any gene: 2. The CDR3, as DNA: TGCGCCAGCAGCCCGGGACAGGGCGAGCAGTACTTC. Translating it yields CASSPGQGEQYF.

This clonotype was recorded many times. The J gene is TRBJ2-5, the V gene TRBV11-2, with D unresolved. CDR3 size: 15 residues. The V end lost 2 bases, the J end lost 5 bases, and 15 bases lay between the germline ends. CDR1 is SGHAT, CDR2 FQNNGV, per germline. CDR3 residues: CASSLSSVDVETQYF. The CDR3 DNA sequence: TGTGCCAGCAGCTTATCGTCCGTCGATGTGGAGACCCAGTACTTC.

This clonotype was recorded many times. The chain is built from TRBV6-1 and TRBJ2-3; D uncertain. The length of the CDR3 is 15 residues. The V gene lost 5 bases and the J gene lost 0 bases, with 12 bases spanning the gap. Germline CDR1 is MNHNS and CDR2 is SASEGT. CDR3 DNA: TGTGCCAGCAGTTTAAGGTTCGGGAGCACAGATACGCAGTATTTT. It translates to CASSLRFGSTDTQYF.

This clonotype was seen ten or more times. V and J are TRBV6-2 or TRBV6-3 and TRBJ2-1, with 13 bases lining up with TRBD2. Germline V gives CDR1 MNHEY, CDR2 SVGEGT. The CDR3 runs 20 residues. The V gene end was trimmed by 0 bases and the J gene end by 5 bases; junction bases not matched to a gene: 13. The CDR3 region is CASSYSAGRATSGRHNEQFF. The CDR3 nucleotides read TGTGCCAGCAGTTACTCGGCAGGGAGGGCGACTAGCGGGAGGCACAATGAGCAGTTCTTC.

This clonotype was found many times. J is TRBJ2-7 and V is TRBV10-1, with 13 bases aligning to TRBD2. J lost 0 bases, V lost 6 bases, and 8 bases had no gene match. The CDR3 consists of 17 residues. Germline assignment: CDR1 WNHNN and CDR2 SYGVQD (reference sequence). This CDR3 reads CASRRTSGGNLSYEQYF. CDR3 DNA sequence: TGCGCCAGCAGGAGGACTAGCGGGGGCAACCTCTCCTACGAGCAGTACTTC.

The chain joins TRBV5-6 to TRBJ2-3; 11 nucleotides line up with TRBD2. CDR3 length equals 16 residues. V gave up 3 bases and J gave up 5 bases; unmatched junction bases: 8. In germline, CDR1 is SGHDT, CDR2 YYEEEE. The CDR3 loop is CASSSVAGGPVDTQYF. CDR3 nucleotide sequence: TGTGCCAGCAGCTCCGTAGCGGGAGGGCCTGTAGATACGCAGTATTTT. The entire variable domain, with the rest obtained from reference TRBV5-6 and TRBJ2-3, is as follows: DAGVTQSPTHLIKTRGQQVTLRCSPKSGHDTVSWYQQALGQGPQFIFQYYEEEERQRGNFPDRFSGHQFPNYSSELNVNALLLGDSALYLCASSSVAGGPVDTQYFGPGTRLTVL.

In this sample, this clonotype turned up many times. The chain employs TRBV6-1 and TRBJ1-1, with 8 positions matching TRBD1. Germline CDR1 and CDR2: MNHNS and SASEGT. V was clipped by 6 bases and J by 5 bases; unmatched bases: 8. The CDR3 has 14 residues. CDR3 bases: TGTGCCAGCAGGAACAGGGGGGTTGGGACTGAAGCTTTCTTT. Protein: CASRNRGVGTEAFF.

This clonotype was observed many times. CDR3 amino acids: CASNDRGLNEQFF. CDR3 sequence (DNA): TGTGCCAGCAATGACAGGGGGCTGAATGAGCAGTTCTTC. This chain joins TRBV28 and TRBJ2-1; TRBD1 matches at 10 bases. V lost 7 bases, J lost 7 bases, and 4 bases stayed unmatched. Germline CDR1 and CDR2: MDHEN and SYDVKM. This CDR3 spans 13 amino acids.

The V call is TRBV5-7, the J call TRBJ1-1, with 8 bases aligning to TRBD1. TRBV5-7 is recorded as an ORF, its role being uncertain. The CDR3 loop spans 11 amino acids. The V gene end was trimmed by 4 bases and the J gene end by 11 bases; junction bases not matched to a gene: 4. CDR3 nucleotides: TGTGCCAGCAGCCAGGACAGGGCTGCTTTCTTT. Protein product: CASSQDRAAFF.

The V call is TRBV4-1, the J call TRBJ1-2; 7 bases line up with TRBD1. In germline, CDR1 is MGHRA, CDR2 YSYEKL. This CDR3 has 16 residues. J lost 6 bases, V lost 3 bases, and 13 bases had no gene match. The CDR3 DNA sequence: TGCGCCAGCAGCCACACACCCCCCGGACAGGTAGATGGCTACACCTTC. Its protein product is CASSHTPPGQVDGYTF.

Ten or more counts support this clonotype. The chain joins TRBV2 to TRBJ1-5, with D uncertain. Per germline, CDR1 SNHLY and CDR2 FYNNEI. The CDR3 has 16 residues. V lost 3 bases and J 1 base, leaving 13 bases between the germline ends. CDR3 sequence: CASSDIAGNSNQPQHF. The CDR3 coding sequence is TGTGCCAGCAGTGACATTGCCGGGAACAGCAATCAGCCCCAGCATTTT.

This clonotype was detected ten times or more. The rearrangement uses TRBV28 and TRBJ2-1; TRBD2 matches at 11 bases. V trimming: 2 bases; J trimming: 6 bases; junction bases outside the gene matches: 9. The V gene's germline CDR1 is MDHEN and CDR2 SYDVKM. The CDR3 covers 17 residues. As DNA, the CDR3 is TGTGCCAGCAGTTTACCTGTAGCGGGAGGGCCAATCAATGAGCAGTTCTTC. It yields the protein CASSLPVAGGPINEQFF.

The CDR3 here is CATSDLGVSQPQHF. The CDR3 DNA sequence: TGTGCCACCAGTGATTTGGGGGTGAGTCAGCCCCAGCATTTT. The genes are TRBV24-1 and TRBJ1-5; no firm D call. V shed 0 bases and J shed 6 bases, with 8 bases lying between them. The CDR3 runs to 14 residues. Looked up from germline, CDR1 is KGHDR and CDR2 is SFDVKD.

V gene TRBV18 combines with J gene TRBJ2-7; weak D call: TRBD1 (5 bases). Germline-derived CDR1 and CDR2 are KGHSH and LQKENI. This CDR3 is 12 amino acids long. The V gene lost 5 bases and the J gene lost 5 bases, with 10 bases spanning the gap. CDR3 loop: CASSTDSHEQYF. CDR3 in DNA: TGTGCCAGCTCAACAGACAGCCACGAGCAGTACTTC.

This clonotype was recorded many times. The J gene is TRBJ1-6, the V gene TRBV20-1; 10 bases fit TRBD1. This CDR3 has 14 residues. Germline V gene sequence: CDR1 DFQATT, CDR2 SNEGSKA (reference sequence). The V and J ends lost 6 bases and 8 bases, in that order; junction bases with no gene match: 7. CDR3 sequence reads: CSAIKTGGDSPLHF. The CDR3 DNA reads as TGCAGTGCCATCAAGACAGGGGGCGATTCACCCCTCCACTTT.

The table lists this clonotype with many counts. The rearrangement joins TRBV9 to TRBJ2-1, with D perhaps TRBD1 or TRBD2 (5 bases each). In germline, CDR1 is SGDLS, CDR2 YYNGEE. The V gene lost 0 bases and the J gene lost 9 bases, with 16 bases spanning the gap. CDR3 size: 15 residues. The CDR3 nucleotides are TGTGCCAGCAGCGTAGCTGTGACAGCCGCGGGTGAGCAGTTCTTC. Its protein product is CASSVAVTAAGEQFF.

This clonotype was detected ten times or more. V and J are TRBV3-1 and TRBJ2-1; no clear D. This CDR3 region has 17 residues. The germline V gene encodes CDR1 LGHDT and CDR2 YNNKEL (reference sequence). Trimming shortened V by 0 bases and J by 3 bases, and 15 bases separated the two germline ends. The CDR3 nucleotides are TGTGCCAGCAGCCAAGACTGGCGGCAGGTTGACTACAATGAGCAGTTCTTC. Encoded protein: CASSQDWRQVDYNEQFF.

This clonotype was counted at least ten times. The chain uses TRBV15 and TRBJ1-5; D is undetermined. The ends were cut back, 3 bases at V and 4 bases at J, with 4 bases in the middle. This CDR3 has 12 amino acids. From germline, CDR1 is LNHNV and CDR2 YYDKDF (reference sequence). In DNA form, the CDR3 reads TGTGCCACCAGCAGGGAAAATCAGCCCCAGCATTTT. Its protein product is CATSRENQPQHF.

The genes are TRBV5-4 and TRBJ2-1; no clear D. The J call may be in error: the DNA end matches TRBJ2-7 better. Germline V gives CDR1 SGHNT, CDR2 YYREEE (reference sequence). The CDR3 length is 13 residues. CDR3 sequence (DNA): TGTGCCAGCAGCTTGGGACCACCTAATGAGCAGTACTTC. As protein: CASSLGPPNEQYF.

This clonotype was picked up many times. The J gene is TRBJ2-3, the V gene TRBV7-2; 9 bases are a match to TRBD2. Trimming at V came to 4 bases and at J to 0 bases, leaving 17 bases not matched to a gene. CDR1 and CDR2 from the germline V gene are SGHTA and FQGNSA. The CDR3 is made up of 20 amino acids. In DNA form, the CDR3 reads TGTGCCAGCAGCTCCCGGCGGGTAGCGGGGGCGCCCACTAGCACAGATACGCAGTATTTT. Translated, it gives CASSSRRVAGAPTSTDTQYF.

At least ten counts were recorded for this clonotype. The gene calls are TRBV5-5 and TRBJ2-3; TRBD2 might be the D (6 bases). From germline, CDR1 is SGHKS and CDR2 YYEKEE (reference sequence). Trimming pared 8 bases from V and 2 bases from J, leaving 21 bases between. The CDR3 contains 16 residues. The CDR3 is CASTRLAGTLTDTQYF. CDR3 sequence (DNA): TGTGCCAGTACCCGGTTGGCGGGGACCCTCACAGATACGCAGTATTTT.

This clonotype was picked up many times. The gene calls are TRBV4-1 and TRBJ1-1; 8 nucleotides align to TRBD1. Germline CDR1 reads MGHRA; CDR2 reads YSYEKL. V gave up 4 bases and J gave up 0 bases; unmatched junction bases: 7. The CDR3 has 16 amino acids. The CDR3 loop reads CASSLRQGSMNTEAFF. As DNA, the CDR3 is TGCGCCAGCAGCCTGCGACAGGGGTCGATGAACACTGAAGCTTTCTTT.

Ten or more counts support this clonotype. V gene TRBV7-2 combines with J gene TRBJ2-3, with D unresolved. The V gene's germline CDR1 is SGHTA and CDR2 FQGNSA. The CDR3 sequence is 12 residues long. The V end lost 5 bases, the J end lost 2 bases, and 5 bases lay between the germline ends. The CDR3 DNA follows: TGTGCCAGCAGCCGGTTCACAGATACGCAGTATTTT. It yields the protein CASSRFTDTQYF.

This clonotype was counted between two and nine times. The chain links TRBV20-1 to TRBJ2-1, with 7 nucleotides matching TRBD1. The junction had 2 bases not matched to a gene; V was cut back by 3 bases and J by 0 bases. From germline, CDR1 is DFQATT and CDR2 SNEGSKA (reference sequence). The CDR3 consists of 14 residues. Here the CDR3 reads CSARTGSSYNEQFF. CDR3 sequence (DNA): TGCAGTGCTAGGACAGGGAGCTCCTACAATGAGCAGTTCTTC.